Following are 22 T cell receptor beta chains from one sample sequenced in a study of blood T cell repertoires in COVID-19. The data were produced by immunoSEQ multiplex PCR, yet TCRdb's version contains in-frame clones alone and is incomplete. The sample carries about 26,000 clones, about 90% recorded once. Sample: peripheral blood. The receptors originated from a human donor in a cohort sampled during active COVID-19.

This chain connects TRBV10-3 to TRBJ2-3; D possibly corresponds to TRBD1 (6 bases). The V gene's germline CDR1 is ENHRY and CDR2 SYGVKD. This CDR3 spans 13 amino acids. Trimming took 10 bases from V and 0 from J, leaving 11 bases between them. The CDR3 coding sequence is TGTGCCAGTTCACAGGGTAGCACAGATACGCAGTATTTT. This gives the protein CASSQGSTDTQYF.

The chain couples TRBV6-1 to TRBJ1-5, with D perhaps TRBD1 (5 bases). The CDR3 is 14 residues long. V shed 3 bases and J shed 4 bases, with 10 bases lying between them. Germline loops: CDR1 MNHNS, CDR2 SASEGT. CDR3: CASSDVGENQPQHF. The CDR3, as DNA: TGTGCCAGCAGTGATGTAGGGGAAAATCAGCCCCAGCATTTT.

The chain is built from TRBV6-5 and TRBJ1-5; 7 nucleotides agree with TRBD1. The J segment lost 2 bases and the V segment lost 6 bases, leaving 7 bases of the junction unmatched. Germline V gene lookup returns CDR1 MNHEY and CDR2 SVGAGI. This CDR3 spans 15 amino acids. CDR3 nucleotides: TGTGCCAGCAGGGTCGACAGGGCTGGCAATCAGCCCCAGCATTTT. It yields the protein CASRVDRAGNQPQHF.

V is TRBV9 and J is TRBJ2-7, with D maybe TRBD1 (6 bases). Trimming took 0 bases from V and 0 from J, leaving 7 bases between them. Germline CDR1 is SGDLS and CDR2 is YYNGEE. The CDR3 totals 14 residues. CDR3 loop: CASSVGTASYEQYF. The CDR3 DNA follows: TGTGCCAGCAGCGTAGGGACAGCCTCCTACGAGCAGTACTTC. The full variable domain, rest sourced from reference TRBV9 and TRBJ2-7, is DSGVTQTPKHLITATGQRVTLRCSPRSGDLSVYWYQQSLDQGLQFLIQYYNGEERAKGNILERFSAQQFPDLHSELNLSSLELGDSALYFCASSVGTASYEQYFGPGTRLTVT.

The chain recombines TRBV19 with TRBJ2-3; 11 bases agree with TRBD2. Germline CDR1 LNHDA, CDR2 SQIVND (reference sequence). The CDR3 has 15 residues. Trimming cost V 6 bases and J 1 base; bases outside gene matches: 3. DNA of the CDR3: TGTGCCAGTAGGACTAGCGGGGCTGGCACAGATACGCAGTATTTT. It encodes CASRTSGAGTDTQYF.

V is TRBV2 and J is TRBJ1-1; 10 nucleotides match TRBD1. Unmatched junction bases numbered 7, after V lost 0 bases and J lost 3 bases. Germline-derived CDR1 and CDR2 are SNHLY and FYNNEI. The CDR3 loop spans 17 amino acids. The CDR3 loop is CASSEALGQGKHTEAFF. In DNA form, the CDR3 reads TGTGCCAGCAGTGAAGCGTTGGGACAGGGGAAGCACACTGAAGCTTTCTTT. The full variable domain, in which reference TRBV2 and TRBJ1-1 provide the parts outside the CDR3, is EPEVTQTPSHQVTQMGQEVILRCVPISNHLYFYWYRQILGQKVEFLVSFYNNEISEKSEIFDDQFSVERPDGSNFTLKIRSTKLEDSAMYFCASSEALGQGKHTEAFFGQGTRLTVV.

This chain uses TRBV11-3 with TRBJ2-1; 13 nucleotides match TRBD2. Trimming cost V 4 bases and J 5 bases; bases outside gene matches: 2. This CDR3 is 15 amino acids long. Germline V gene sequence: CDR1 SGHNT, CDR2 YENEEA. CDR3 in amino acids: CASSSGTSGNNEQFF. The CDR3 DNA is TGTGCCAGCAGCTCCGGGACTAGCGGGAACAATGAGCAGTTCTTC.

This sequence joins TRBV3-1 (or the pseudogene TRBV3-2) and TRBJ2-2, with unresolved D. Germline lookup yields CDR1 LGHDT and CDR2 YNNKEL (reference sequence). Between the trimmed V and J ends, which lost 6 bases and 3 bases, there was a span of 17 bases. CDR3 size: 16 residues. Here the CDR3 reads CASSRTVGGYTGELFF. CDR3 DNA: TGTGCCAGCAGTCGCACGGTCGGCGGATACACCGGGGAGCTGTTTTTT.

The rearrangement joins TRBV20-1 to TRBJ2-3; D remains unclear. Between the trimmed V and J ends, which lost 3 bases and 4 bases, there was a span of 11 bases. Germline V gives CDR1 DFQATT, CDR2 SNEGSKA (reference sequence). This CDR3 region has 13 residues. CDR3 region: CSASIVSSDTQYF. The CDR3 DNA follows: TGCAGTGCTAGTATTGTTAGCTCAGATACGCAGTATTTT.

Regarding this clone: One end of the junction is discordant with germline, which a read error may explain. The chain links TRBV24-1 to TRBJ2-1; TRBD1 might be the D (6 bases). Germline CDR1 is KGHDR and CDR2 is SFDVKD. This CDR3 has 15 residues. The CDR3 nucleotides are TGTGCCACCTCTAGCCGCGACAGGTCCTTCAATGAGCAGTTCTTC. This encodes CATSSRDRSFNEQFF.

This sequence joins TRBV19 and TRBJ2-2; the match to TRBD1 covers 9 bases. The junction had 6 bases not matched to a gene; V was cut back by 6 bases and J by 4 bases. Looked up from germline, CDR1 is LNHDA and CDR2 is SQIVND (reference sequence). This CDR3 has 15 residues. This chain's CDR3 is CASRSGQGSTGELFF. CDR3 DNA sequence: TGTGCCAGTAGGTCGGGACAGGGAAGCACCGGGGAGCTGTTTTTT. Drawing the rest from reference TRBV19 and TRBJ2-2, the complete variable domain is DGGITQSPKYLFRKEGQNVTLSCEQNLNHDAMYWYRQDPGQGLRLIYYSQIVNDFQKGDIAEGYSVSREKKESFPLTVTSAQKNPTAFYLCASRSGQGSTGELFFGEGSRLTVL.

This chain connects TRBV4-3 to TRBJ2-1; 10 bases map to TRBD2. The J segment lost 11 bases and the V segment lost 5 bases, leaving 18 bases of the junction unmatched. Germline CDR1 LGHNA, CDR2 YSLEER. This CDR3 contains 17 residues. The CDR3 reads CASSGDGLAGENFQQFF. The CDR3 DNA is TGCGCCAGCAGCGGGGATGGGCTAGCGGGAGAAAACTTCCAGCAGTTCTTC.

There are a few counts of this clone. The CDR3 region is CASKIRWSSNQPQHF. The CDR3 DNA follows: TGTGCCAGCAAAATCCGGTGGTCGAGCAATCAGCCCCAGCATTTT. The rearrangement uses TRBV6-5 and TRBJ1-5; D is unclear. The CDR3 has 15 amino acids. CDR1 MNHEY and CDR2 SVGAGI come from the germline V gene. Trimming cost V 7 bases and J 1 base, with 14 bases left between them.

The J gene is TRBJ2-7, the V gene TRBV6-1; possible D gene TRBD2, 6 bases. V dropped 1 base and J dropped 0 bases, with 10 bases sitting between them. This CDR3 contains 15 residues. Germline CDR1 and CDR2: MNHNS and SASEGT. In DNA form, the CDR3 reads TGTGCCAGCAGTGAAGTGGGAGGCAGCTCCTACGAGCAGTACTTC. Translating it yields CASSEVGGSSYEQYF.

This clone has just a few counts. The chain links TRBV15 to TRBJ2-2; D gene unclear. Looked up from germline, CDR1 is LNHNV and CDR2 is YYDKDF (reference sequence). The CDR3 consists of 16 residues. V lost 1 base to trimming and J lost 3 bases, with 12 bases between them. The CDR3 loop is CATSRGPPRDTGELFF. Written as DNA, the CDR3 is TGTGCCACCAGCAGAGGGCCTCCTCGGGACACCGGGGAGCTGTTTTTT.

V gene TRBV11-2 combines with J gene TRBJ2-1, with a tentative D call TRBD2 (6 bases). Trimming stripped 5 bases from V and 0 bases from J, with 11 bases between. Germline V gene lookup returns CDR1 SGHAT and CDR2 FQNNGV. CDR3 length equals 15 residues. The CDR3 DNA is TGTGCCAGCAGCCTCCCCGGGGGCTCCTACAATGAGCAGTTCTTC. It yields the protein CASSLPGGSYNEQFF.

V gene TRBV28 combines with J gene TRBJ2-2; 8 nucleotides match TRBD2. The germline gives CDR1 MDHEN, CDR2 SYDVKM. The CDR3 totals 17 residues. V trimming: 2 bases; J trimming: 4 bases; junction bases outside the gene matches: 9. As DNA, the CDR3 is TGTGCCAGCAGTTTAGTCCCGGGAGGGCCTGGCACCGGGGAGCTGTTTTTT. As protein: CASSLVPGGPGTGELFF.

The chain combines TRBV7-8 with TRBJ2-6; 8 nucleotides agree with TRBD1. Germline V CDR1 and CDR2: SGHVS, FQNEAQ. J gave up 2 bases and V 4 bases, and 10 bases lay outside the gene matches. The CDR3 length is 18 residues. CDR3 bases: TGTGCCAGCAGCTCCTCCGGGACAGGTCCCCCTGGGGCCAACGTCCTGACTTTC. This sequence encodes CASSSSGTGPPGANVLTF.

The genes are TRBV6-5 and TRBJ1-6; D not resolved. CDR1 MNHEY and CDR2 SVGAGI come from the germline V gene. Trimming shortened V by 4 bases and J by 6 bases, and 10 bases separated the two germline ends. The length of the CDR3 is 14 residues. The CDR3 DNA reads as TGTGCCAGCAGTTTGACGGGTTCTAATTCACCCCTCCACTTT. It translates to CASSLTGSNSPLHF.

The genes are TRBV28 and TRBJ1-4, with D unresolved. Germline V CDR1 and CDR2: MDHEN, SYDVKM. This CDR3 region has 11 residues. Trimming removed 3 bases from V and 10 bases from J, with 6 bases in between. In DNA form, the CDR3 reads TGTGCCAGCAGTTTTACGCGAAAACTGTTTTTT. It translates to CASSFTRKLFF. Using reference TRBV28 and TRBJ1-4 for the parts outside the CDR3, the full variable domain is DVKVTQSSRYLVKRTGEKVFLECVQDMDHENMFWYRQDPGLGLRLIYFSYDVKMKEKGDIPEGYSVSREKKERFSLILESASTNQTSMYLCASSFTRKLFFGSGTQLSVL.

The chain is built from TRBV27 and TRBJ2-3; 9 nucleotides align to TRBD2. Germline V gene lookup returns CDR1 MNHEY and CDR2 SMNVEV (reference sequence). This CDR3 is 14 amino acids long. V lost 5 bases to trimming and J lost 6 bases; unmatched junction nucleotides: 6. CDR3 amino acids: CASSPGLARDTQYF. CDR3 coding DNA: TGTGCCAGCAGTCCTGGACTAGCGAGGGATACGCAGTATTTT.

The chain joins TRBV20-1 to TRBJ2-7; no reliable D call. The V end was cut by 3 bases, the J end by 7 bases, with 10 bases between. CDR3 length: 11 residues. Per the germline V gene, CDR1 is DFQATT and CDR2 is SNEGSKA (reference sequence). CDR3 region: CSARNLREQYF. The CDR3 nucleotides are TGCAGTGCTAGGAACCTCAGGGAGCAGTACTTC.